This T cell receptor (beta chain) was captured in a study of cytomegalovirus exposure and HLA in healthy donors. PCR primers comprised 60 Vbeta and 13 Jbeta primers. Using immunoSEQ multiplex PCR, the repertoire was profiled, and TCRdb retains in-frame clones only, with some absent. This table holds around 150,000 clones, 80% found once. The germline V gene encodes CDR1 SGHNT and CDR2 YYREEE (reference sequence). CDR3 length: 14 residues. V lost 3 bases, J lost 0 bases, and 9 bases lay in between. Material for sequencing was PBMCs. This clonotype was obtained from a man under 40 in good health and CMV-seronegative. This rearrangement joins TRBV5-4 to TRBJ1-1; maybe TRBD1 (6 bases). The CDR3 nucleotides are TGTGCCAGCAGCTCGACAGGCATGAACACTGAAGCTTTCTTT. This encodes CASSSTGMNTEAFF.